This T cell receptor beta chain was captured by sequencing in a study of cytomegalovirus exposure and HLA in healthy donors. Primers for the PCR totalled 60 Vbeta and 13 Jbeta. Sequenced by immunoSEQ multiplex PCR; TCRdb stores in-frame clones only, minus some. The sample lists roughly 100,000 clones; over 75% were seen once. In germline, CDR1 is MNHNS, CDR2 SASEGT. The CDR3 is 14 amino acids. The chain recombines TRBV6-1 with TRBJ2-5, with a weak D call TRBD1 (5 bases). The end of the DNA fits TRBJ2-7 better, so the J call may be wrong. The receptor was isolated from a woman between 35 and 50 years old in good health and CMV-seropositive. The sample comprised PBMCs. The CDR3 sequence is CASREQGTSYEQYF. The CDR3 DNA sequence: TGTGCCAGCAGGGAGCAGGGAACCTCCTACGAGCAGTACTTC.